This TCR beta chain was sequenced for a study of PD-1 blockade in classical Hodgkin lymphoma. Assay used: immunoSEQ multiplex PCR; TCRdb lists only in-frame clones, some missing. Found here are 11,000 or so clones, 85% of them singletons; the top ten hold more than 30%. Every patient experienced relapse after autologous stem cell transplantation, and brentuximab vedotin exposure varied. Points from the study as a whole: After ASCT, patients who started nivolumab under 1 year later were excluded. By C4D1 there was a significant rise in CD4+ TCR diversity but not in CD8+ TCR diversity.

As concerns this clone: Its antigen is unidentified.

Germline lookup yields CDR1 SGHAT and CDR2 FQNNGV. The CDR3 contains 16 residues. Trimming took 3 bases from V and 5 from J; bases not matched to a gene: 12. The chain is built from TRBV11-2 and TRBJ2-7, with TRBD2 identical over 8 bases. The sequence came from a human donor with classical Hodgkin lymphoma. Sequencing used peripheral blood mononuclear cells (PBMCs), obtained at baseline. CDR3 in DNA: TGTGCCAGCAGCTTCTTCGCCGGGGGGGCTCTCAACGAGCAGTACTTC. Protein product: CASSFFAGGALNEQYF.